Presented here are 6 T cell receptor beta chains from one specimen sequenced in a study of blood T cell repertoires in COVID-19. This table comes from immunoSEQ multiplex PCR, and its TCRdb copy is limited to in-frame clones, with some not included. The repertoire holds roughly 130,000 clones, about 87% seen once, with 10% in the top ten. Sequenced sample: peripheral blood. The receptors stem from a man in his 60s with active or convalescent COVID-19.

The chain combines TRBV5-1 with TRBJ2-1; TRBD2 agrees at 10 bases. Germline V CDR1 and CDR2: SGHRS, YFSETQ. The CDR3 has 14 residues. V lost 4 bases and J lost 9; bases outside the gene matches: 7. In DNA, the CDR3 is TGCGCCAGCAGCCCCGGGACTAGCGATGGTGAGCAGTTCTTC. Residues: CASSPGTSDGEQFF.

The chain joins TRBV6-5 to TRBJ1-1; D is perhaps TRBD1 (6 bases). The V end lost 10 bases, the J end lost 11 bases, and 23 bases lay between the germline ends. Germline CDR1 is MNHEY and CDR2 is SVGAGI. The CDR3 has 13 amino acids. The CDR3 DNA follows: TGTGCCACCGTAATTTTCACTCAGGGACACGCTTTCTTT. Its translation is CATVIFTQGHAFF.

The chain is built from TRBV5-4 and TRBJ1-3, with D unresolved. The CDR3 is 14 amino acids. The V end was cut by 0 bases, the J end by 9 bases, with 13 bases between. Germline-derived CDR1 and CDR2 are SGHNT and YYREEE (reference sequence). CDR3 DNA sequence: TGTGCCAGCAGCTTGGACGGCCGGGGAGCCACCATATATTTT. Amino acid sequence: CASSLDGRGATIYF.

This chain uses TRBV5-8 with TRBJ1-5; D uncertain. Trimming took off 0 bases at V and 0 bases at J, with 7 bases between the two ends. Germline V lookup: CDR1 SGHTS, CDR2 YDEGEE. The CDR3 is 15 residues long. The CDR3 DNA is TGTGCCAGCAGCTTGGGGCAGGTTAGCAATCAGCCCCAGCATTTT. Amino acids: CASSLGQVSNQPQHF.

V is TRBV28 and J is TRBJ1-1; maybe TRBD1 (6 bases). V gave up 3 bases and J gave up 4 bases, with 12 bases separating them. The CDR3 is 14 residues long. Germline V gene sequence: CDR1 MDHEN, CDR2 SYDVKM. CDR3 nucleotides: TGTGCCAGCAGTTTGGGGGGGCGGAGCACTGAAGCTTTCTTT. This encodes CASSLGGRSTEAFF.

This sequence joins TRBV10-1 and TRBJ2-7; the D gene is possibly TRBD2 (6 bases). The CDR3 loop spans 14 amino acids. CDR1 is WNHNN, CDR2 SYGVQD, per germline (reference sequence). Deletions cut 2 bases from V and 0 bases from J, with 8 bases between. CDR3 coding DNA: TGCGCCAGCAGTGAGCGGGGAGGCTCCTACGAGCAGTACTTC. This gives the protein CASSERGGSYEQYF.